Detailed here is one TCR beta chain. Investigators produced naive CD8 libraries from about 19,000 to 1,100,000 sorted cells, drawing on 10%, 30% or 50% RNA. Isolation of naive CD8 T cells was achieved by sorting on a CD8+CD4-CCR7+CD45RA+ phenotype. The authors built bulk TCR libraries by previously described methods with listed TCR primers. TCRdb fed the PCR reads into MiXCR, producing one record per CDR3 protein. The sample includes 490,000 or so distinct CDR3 sequences, roughly 26% of them seen just once. This entry is derived from a study of molecular identifiers for immune sequencing clone quantification. Study-level information: RNA, taken in replicates from about 20,000 or 100,000 naive CD8 cells, was split five ways, with four sequenced.

The TCR was taken from a human donor in good health. Some libraries in this study had Jurkat cell RNA spiked in. The sequenced material came from naive CD8+ T cells from blood, with Jurkat cell RNA spiked in. The subset: FACS-sorted CD8+CD4-CCR7+CD45RA+ naive T cells.

The CDR3 DNA follows: TGTGCCAGCAGTGGTGGACAGGGACACTACAATGAGCAGTTCTTC. This sequence encodes CASSGGQGHYNEQFF. The rearrangement uses TRBV6-1 and TRBJ2-1; 8 bases map to TRBD1. Germline trimming cut 4 bases from V and 3 bases from J; bases unmatched to any gene: 5. The germline V gene has CDR1 MNHNS and CDR2 SASEGT. CDR3 length equals 15 residues.